The present T cell receptor beta chain was sequenced within a study of early T cells in non-severe SARS-CoV-2 infection (dated by TCRdb to the early 2020s). Study-wide context: Because TCR sequencing was done on bulk RNA from unsorted whole blood, the alpha and beta chains could not be paired.

From the cysteine through the phenylalanine, the CDR3 covers 16 amino acids. Only CDR3 DNA remains: 48 bases, in frame from the first base. CDR1 is given as SGDLS and CDR2 as YYNGEE, both from the germline V gene. The germline V and J ends show losses of 3 bases and 6 bases respectively, and no gene match explains 10 bases of the junction. A case-control design nested within a healthcare worker cohort in London, UK, was used, with weekly nasopharyngeal swab PCR tests and blood sampling performed. Healthcare workers were enrolled in the week of the UK lockdown, from 23 to 31 March 2020, and were followed every week for up to roughly 15 weeks. Study-wide findings and limitations: VDJdb matching was skewed toward anti-spike CD8 responses, so virus-specific expansions were likely underestimated and private and CD4 specificities were missed.

There are many counts of this clonotype. Which antigen it targets is not known. Base qualities are not recorded, but no much larger clone differs from it by a single base. Libraries were built with 5' RACE. Sequencing relied on a NextSeq 500. To correct for sequencing error and PCR bias, the TCR library protocol tagged individual cDNA molecules with unique molecular identifiers. Sequencing covered both TCR alpha and beta chains, and within each sample the abundances of alpha and beta sequences were tightly co-correlated. In the paper's pipeline: Decombinator V4 was used to perform V gene, J gene and CDR3 annotation of TCR sequences. TCRs were defined as expanded if a significant change between any two time points was detected under a Poisson model with p below 0.0001. Abundances of TCRs were expressed as counts per million after normalisation to the total number of TCRs sequenced in each sample. MAIT TCRs were defined by TRAV1-2 paired with TRAJ12, TRAJ20 or TRAJ33, and iNKT TCRs by TRAV10 paired with TRAJ18. VDJdb, accessed on 1 November 2021, was searched for TCRs annotated for CMV, EBV and SARS-CoV-2, and TCRs annotated for more than one antigen were excluded. Clones were called with MiXCR by TCRdb after fastp trimmed the public reads at Q25, and only in-frame beta chains were retained. Each record represents a unique CDR3 protein, reported with the most common genes and DNA among its rows. TCRdb, not the authors, supplied the V and J calls. The sample includes some 81,000 distinct CDR3 sequences, with roughly 9.6% observed a single time. The ten largest clones take up nearly 5% of the sample.

The clonotype comes from an adult who was a healthcare worker with PCR-confirmed SARS-CoV-2 infection or an uninfected control (not recorded which). This chain is built from TRBV9 and TRBJ2-1, with TRBD2 matching 9 junction bases. Sequencing input: whole blood. This receptor carries the CDR3 CASSELAGEVFNEQFF. The nucleotide sequence reads TGTGCCAGCAGCGAATTAGCGGGAGAGGTGTTCAATGAGCAGTTCTTC.